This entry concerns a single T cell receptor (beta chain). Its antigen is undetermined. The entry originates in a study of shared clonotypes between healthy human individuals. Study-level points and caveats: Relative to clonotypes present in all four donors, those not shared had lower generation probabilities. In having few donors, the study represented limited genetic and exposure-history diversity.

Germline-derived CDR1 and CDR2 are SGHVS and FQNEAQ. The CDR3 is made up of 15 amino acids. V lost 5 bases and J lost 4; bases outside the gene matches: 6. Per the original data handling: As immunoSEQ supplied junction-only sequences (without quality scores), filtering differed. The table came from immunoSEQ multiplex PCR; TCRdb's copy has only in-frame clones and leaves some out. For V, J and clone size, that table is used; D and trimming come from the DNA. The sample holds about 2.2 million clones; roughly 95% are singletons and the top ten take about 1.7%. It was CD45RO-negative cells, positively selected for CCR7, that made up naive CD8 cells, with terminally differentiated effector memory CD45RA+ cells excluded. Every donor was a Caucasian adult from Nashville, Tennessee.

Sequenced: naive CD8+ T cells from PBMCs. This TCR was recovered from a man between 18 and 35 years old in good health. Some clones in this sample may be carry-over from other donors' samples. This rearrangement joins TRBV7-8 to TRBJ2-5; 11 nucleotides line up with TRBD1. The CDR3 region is CASSMGQGVLETQYF. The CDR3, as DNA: TGTGCCAGCAGCATGGGACAGGGGGTATTAGAGACCCAGTACTTC.